Listed here is a single T cell receptor (beta chain). The sample is drawn from a study of shared clonotypes between healthy human individuals. Study-level background: Donors, aged 18 to 49, were two women and three men.

The germline CDR1 and CDR2 sequences are SGHRS and YFSETQ. This CDR3 contains 16 residues. The junction had 9 bases not matched to a gene; V was cut back by 0 bases and J by 5 bases. TCRdb's copy holds only in-frame clones and misses some; the assay was immunoSEQ multiplex PCR. This sample yields some 2,100,000 clones, of which more than 90% are seen a single time; approximately 0.13% belongs to the top ten. Source material: naive CD4+ T cells sorted from blood. The subset was: CD45RA+ positively selected. The chain carries TRBV5-1 and TRBJ2-7; the match to TRBD1 covers 9 bases. The receptor was isolated from a man aged 18 to 30 in good health. CDR3 in DNA: TGCGCCAGCAGCTTGGGCTTCGGGACAGGGACGCACGAGCAGTACTTC. As protein: CASSLGFGTGTHEQYF. Complete variable domain (other parts from reference TRBV5-1 and TRBJ2-7): KAGVTQTPRYLIKTRGQQVTLSCSPISGHRSVSWYQQTPGQGLQFLFEYFSETQRNKGNFPGRFSGRQFSNSRSEMNVSTLELGDSALYLCASSLGFGTGTHEQYFGPGTRLTVT.